This entry describes one T cell receptor (beta chain). Its antigen is as yet unknown. Then a second PCR, running roughly 7 to 11 cycles, was carried out with a sample-barcoded 5' primer and a J-beta primer mix. TCRdb reprocessed the 5' RACE reads via MiXCR and lists one record per CDR3 protein. The sample records 550,000 to 750,000 distinct CDR3 sequences, 20% to 25% being singletons. These data come from a study of blood T cells in healthy people across ages. Study-wide points: With naive T cell percentage, TCR beta diversity showed a strong correlation.

Germline CDR1 is SGHKS and CDR2 is YYEKEE (reference sequence). The CDR3 is 15 residues long. The V segment lost 0 bases and the J segment 3 bases; nucleotides outside the gene matches: 5. The sequence was obtained from a man between 65 and 85 years old in good health. The sample comprised blood. The chain recombines TRBV5-5 with TRBJ2-7; 8 nucleotides agree with TRBD1. DNA for the CDR3: TGTGCCAGCAGCTTGGCCCAGGGGGCCTACTACGAGCAGTACTTC. The encoded protein is CASSLAQGAYYEQYF.